Listed below are T cell receptor beta chains from one sample, sequenced in a study of T cells in Graves' hyperthyroidism and ophthalmopathy. TCRdb independently ran MiXCR on the multiplex PCR reads; one entry per CDR3 protein. The table has some 250,000 distinct CDR3 sequences, 14% to 15% seen once. Sequencing was carried out using blood. The receptors originated from a woman aged 40 to 49 with Graves' hyperthyroidism that later progressed to Graves' ophthalmopathy. The CDR3 runs from the conserved cysteine through the conserved F or W. A D gene is named only where the DNA matches it firmly. Size is stated for part of the rows, as once, few or many counts, or as a class when the clone is expanded.

J gene	clone size	V gene	D gene	CDR3 DNA	CDR3 protein
TRBJ2-1	many	TRBV7-9	NA	TGTGCCAGCAGCGCCCAGGTCAGTGGTGAGCAGTTCTTC	CASSAQVSGEQFF
TRBJ2-5	many	TRBV12-3/TRBV12-4	TRBD1	TGTGCCAGCAGTCGACAGGGTCCGGAGGAGACCCAGTACTTC	CASSRQGPEETQYF
TRBJ1-5	many	TRBV7-2	NA	TGTGCCAGCAGCTTACGGCCCACCTTTCAGCCCCAGCATTTT	CASSLRPTFQPQHF
TRBJ2-7	many	TRBV11-2	NA	TGTGCCAGCAGCTTAAATCTCGGACAGAACTCCTACGAGCAGTACTTC	CASSLNLGQNSYEQYF
TRBJ1-2	NA	TRBV19	TRBD1	TGTGCCAGTAGACGACCCGACAGGGGCTATGGCTACACCTTC	CASRRPDRGYGYTF
TRBJ2-2	NA	TRBV6-1	TRBD2	TGTGCCACATCAAAACTAGCGGGAGCGAGCGGGGAGCTGTTTTTT	CATSKLAGASGELFF
TRBJ1-1	many	TRBV27	NA	TGTGCCAGCAGTTTATCGGGGGGCCCGAACACTGAAGCTTTCTTT	CASSLSGGPNTEAFF
TRBJ1-5	NA	TRBV12-3/TRBV12-4	NA	TGTGCCAGCAGTCCAAGAGGAAGCAATCAGCCCCAGCATTTT	CASSPRGSNQPQHF
TRBJ2-3	once	TRBV7-2	NA	TGTGCCAGCAGCTTAGTCCCGGCCAGCGGCGAGTTTGATACGCAGTATTTT	CASSLVPASGEFDTQYF
TRBJ1-6	NA	TRBV4-1	TRBD1	TGCGCCAGCAGCGGGACAGGAGACTCACCCCTCCACTTT	CASSGTGDSPLHF
TRBJ2-7	many	TRBV6-2/TRBV6-3	TRBD2	TGTGCCAGCTCCCCGTCGACTAGCGGGTTTTACGAGCAGTACTTC	CASSPSTSGFYEQYF
TRBJ1-2	NA	TRBV7-3	NA	TGTGCCAGCAGCTTAACATGGTCGGCGGGAAGGGAAGGCTACACCTTC	CASSLTWSAGREGYTF
TRBJ1-2	many	TRBV10-2	TRBD1	TGCGCCAGCACTCACGACAGGGTATATGGCTACACCTTC	CASTHDRVYGYTF
TRBJ1-5	few	TRBV28	NA	TGTGCCAGTGGCTTGGGAGAGGACAATCAGCCCCAGCATTTT	CASGLGEDNQPQHF
TRBJ1-2	many	TRBV27	NA	TGTGCCAGCAGCCCGAGGGACGCTAGGTACTATGGCTACACCTTC	CASSPRDARYYGYTF
TRBJ2-1	NA	TRBV7-2	NA	TGTGCCAGCAGCTTAGCGGGAACCGTAGGCAATGAGCAGTTCTTC	CASSLAGTVGNEQFF
TRBJ1-2	few	TRBV13	NA	TGTGCCAGCAGCCCCCGGGGGGGTAACTATGGCTACACCTTC	CASSPRGGNYGYTF
TRBJ2-7	many	TRBV27	NA	TGTGCCAGCAGTCTCGTAGGCCCGAGCTCCTACGAGCAGTACTTC	CASSLVGPSSYEQYF
TRBJ2-2	many	TRBV27	TRBD2	TGTGCCAGCAGCTCAGCGGGAGGGGGGTTGACCGGGGAGCTGTTTTTT	CASSSAGGGLTGELFF
TRBJ2-1	many	TRBV7-2	TRBD2	TGTGCCAGCAGCCGACTAGCGGGAGTAGGTGAGCAGTTCTTC	CASSRLAGVGEQFF
TRBJ1-2	many	TRBV11-2	TRBD1	TGTGCCAGCAGCCAATTTACAGGGGGCTTAGATGGCTACACCTTC	CASSQFTGGLDGYTF
TRBJ2-1	many	TRBV20-1	NA	TGCAGTGCTAGAGAGCTCGGCGTAACACGGGACCCCACATCGGATGAGCAGTTCTTC	CSARELGVTRDPTSDEQFF
TRBJ1-1	many	TRBV7-2	NA	TGTGCCAGCAGCTTAGCGAGGGGTGAAGCTTTCTTT	CASSLARGEAFF
TRBJ2-1	many	TRBV19	NA	TGTGCCAGTATAGGGGTGACGGGGAACTCCTACAATGAGCAGTTCTTC	CASIGVTGNSYNEQFF
TRBJ1-2	many	TRBV12-3/TRBV12-4	NA	TGTGCCAGCCGCTACAGGGAAGGGTATGGCTACACCTTC	CASRYREGYGYTF
TRBJ2-2	many	TRBV11-2	TRBD2	TGTGCCAGCAGCTCGGGACTAGTCAACACCGGGGAGCTGTTTTTT	CASSSGLVNTGELFF
TRBJ2-1	NA	TRBV2	NA	TGTGCCAGCAGTGAAACGGGGGGCGGGGAGCAGTTCTTC	CASSETGGGEQFF
TRBJ1-1	many	TRBV28	NA	TGTGCCAGCAGAGAAGGGCAGGCGAACACTGAAGCTTTCTTT	CASREGQANTEAFF
TRBJ2-7	NA	TRBV7-9	NA	TGTGCCAGCAGCCCTAAGCCGACTAGTTTCTACGAGCAGTACTTC	CASSPKPTSFYEQYF
TRBJ1-4	many	TRBV25-1	NA	TGTGCCAGCAGTGATCCCAGTTCTAATGAAAAACTGTTTTTT	CASSDPSSNEKLFF
TRBJ1-5	few	TRBV18	NA	TGTGCCAGCCGGAGGGGTGGCAATCAGCCCCAGCATTTT	CASRRGGNQPQHF
TRBJ2-2	many	TRBV7-2	TRBD2	TGTGCCAGCAGCTTTAAAGGGACTAGCACTCGGGAGCTGTTTTTT	CASSFKGTSTRELFF
TRBJ2-3	many	TRBV7-2	NA	TGTGCCAGCAGCCGTAGCGGTTCAAACACAGATACGCAGTATTTT	CASSRSGSNTDTQYF
TRBJ1-5	many	TRBV20-1	NA	TGCAGTGCATTGGACACACCTAATCAGCCCCAGCATTTT	CSALDTPNQPQHF
TRBJ2-7	few	TRBV29-1	NA	TGCAGCGTGCAGGGGGGCCTCTACGAGCAGTACTTC	CSVQGGLYEQYF
TRBJ2-3	many	TRBV5-8	NA	TGTGCCAGCAGCTTGGGGGTGACGGGAATCACAGATACGCAGTATTTT	CASSLGVTGITDTQYF
TRBJ2-1	many	TRBV18	NA	TGTGCCAGCTCACCTCGACAGTCCTACAATGAGCAGTTCTTC	CASSPRQSYNEQFF